These T cell receptor beta chains were read from a single sample in a study of lymphopenia after photon versus proton radiotherapy. Sequenced by immunoSEQ multiplex PCR; TCRdb stores in-frame clones only, minus some. The top ten hold around 3.4% of the sample, which has around 12,000 clones, about 88% seen once. This material consisted of peripheral blood, taken from a patient treated with photon-based radiotherapy. The receptors derive from a man aged 55 to 70 with pancreatic cancer. CDR3s include the opening cysteine and the closing phenylalanine or tryptophan. A D gene is named only where the DNA matches it firmly. Clone size is not always given. Where it is, it says once, few, many or a class for expanded clones.

cdr3_nt: TGTGCCAGCAGCGCCCAGGGAGGGTACACTGAAGCTTTCTTT
cdr3_aa: CASSAQGGYTEAFF
d_call: NA
clone_size: NA
v_call: TRBV9
cdr3_length: 14
j_call: TRBJ1-1

cdr3_nt: TGCGCCAGCAGCTTGGAGGGACTACCCAGCGAGCAGTACTTC
cdr3_aa: CASSLEGLPSEQYF
d_call: TRBD2
clone_size: NA
v_call: TRBV5-1
cdr3_length: 14
j_call: TRBJ2-7

cdr3_nt: TGTGCCAGCAGCTCAGCTGGGACAGGGGGCACAGATACGCAGTATTTT
cdr3_aa: CASSSAGTGGTDTQYF
d_call: TRBD1
clone_size: NA
v_call: TRBV11-1
cdr3_length: 16
j_call: TRBJ2-3

cdr3_nt: TGTGCCAGCAGCTTAGGGCCTAGCGGCTTCGAGACCCAGTACTTC
cdr3_aa: CASSLGPSGFETQYF
d_call: TRBD2
clone_size: NA
v_call: TRBV5-6
cdr3_length: 15
j_call: TRBJ2-5

cdr3_nt: TGTGCCTGGAGTGTATGGGGGACTGGCTATGGCTACACCTTC
cdr3_aa: CAWSVWGTGYGYTF
d_call: NA
clone_size: NA
v_call: TRBV30
cdr3_length: 14
j_call: TRBJ1-2

cdr3_nt: TGTGCCAGCGGACAGGGGGCCTGGGGAGAAGCTTTCTTT
cdr3_aa: CASGQGAWGEAFF
d_call: TRBD1
clone_size: once
v_call: TRBV19
cdr3_length: 13
j_call: TRBJ1-1

cdr3_nt: TGTGCCAGCAGCCGATTAACTAGCGACACCGGGGAGCTGTTTTTT
cdr3_aa: CASSRLTSDTGELFF
d_call: TRBD2
clone_size: NA
v_call: TRBV6-1
cdr3_length: 15
j_call: TRBJ2-2

cdr3_nt: TGTGCCAGCACCTACGGGGGGGATACGCAGTATTTT
cdr3_aa: CASTYGGDTQYF
d_call: TRBD2
clone_size: NA
v_call: TRBV7-9
cdr3_length: 12
j_call: TRBJ2-3

cdr3_nt: TGTGCCAGCCGGAAACAAACGGGGGCGCGGGCCAAAAACATTCAGTACTTC
cdr3_aa: CASRKQTGARAKNIQYF
d_call: NA
clone_size: NA
v_call: TRBV2
cdr3_length: 17
j_call: TRBJ2-4

cdr3_nt: TGTGCCAGCAGCCGGGGCAGGGGCACTGAAGCTTTCTTT
cdr3_aa: CASSRGRGTEAFF
d_call: NA
clone_size: NA
v_call: TRBV5-6
cdr3_length: 13
j_call: TRBJ1-1

cdr3_nt: TGTGCCAGCAGTGATTTGGGGGCGCCTGGCTACACCTTC
cdr3_aa: CASSDLGAPGYTF
d_call: NA
clone_size: NA
v_call: TRBV2
cdr3_length: 13
j_call: TRBJ1-2

cdr3_nt: TGTGCCAGCAGCTTAGCGCTAAGACGCACAGATACGCAGTATTTT
cdr3_aa: CASSLALRRTDTQYF
d_call: NA
clone_size: NA
v_call: TRBV7-2
cdr3_length: 15
j_call: TRBJ2-3

cdr3_nt: TGTGCCAGCACCCGAGGGGTGGAGCAGTACTTC
cdr3_aa: CASTRGVEQYF
d_call: NA
clone_size: NA
v_call: TRBV27
cdr3_length: 11
j_call: TRBJ2-7